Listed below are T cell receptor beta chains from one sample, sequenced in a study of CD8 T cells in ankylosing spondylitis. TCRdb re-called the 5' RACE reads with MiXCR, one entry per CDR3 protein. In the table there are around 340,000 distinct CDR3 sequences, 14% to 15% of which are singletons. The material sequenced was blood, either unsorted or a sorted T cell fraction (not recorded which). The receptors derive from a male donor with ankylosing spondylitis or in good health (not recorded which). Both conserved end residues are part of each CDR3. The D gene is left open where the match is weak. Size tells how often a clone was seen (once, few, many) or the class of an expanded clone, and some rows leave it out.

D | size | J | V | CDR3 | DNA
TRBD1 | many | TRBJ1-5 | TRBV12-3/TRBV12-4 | CASTQDRGDQPQHF | TGTGCCAGCACCCAGGACAGGGGGGATCAGCCCCAGCATTTT
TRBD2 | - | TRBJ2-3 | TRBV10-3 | CAISEEPSGATDTQYF | TGTGCCATCAGTGAAGAGCCTAGCGGGGCCACAGATACGCAGTATTTT
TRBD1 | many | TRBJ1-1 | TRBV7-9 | CASSFTGDTEAFF | TGTGCCAGCAGCTTCACAGGGGACACTGAAGCTTTCTTT
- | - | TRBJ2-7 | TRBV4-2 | CASSQGVDGYEQYF | TGTGCCAGCAGCCAAGGGGTGGACGGATACGAGCAGTACTTC
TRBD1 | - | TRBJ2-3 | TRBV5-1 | CASSWGQDTDTQYF | TGCGCCAGCAGCTGGGGACAGGACACAGATACGCAGTATTTT
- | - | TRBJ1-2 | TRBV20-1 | CSARSLNYGYTF | TGCAGTGCTAGAAGCCTTAACTATGGCTACACCTTC
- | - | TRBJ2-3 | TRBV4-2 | CASSQGGWESTDTQYF | TGTGCCAGCAGCCAAGGAGGGTGGGAAAGCACAGATACGCAGTATTTT
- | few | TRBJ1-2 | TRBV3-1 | CASSQDAQGMRGYTF | TGTGCCAGCAGCCAAGATGCACAGGGAATGCGTGGCTACACCTTC
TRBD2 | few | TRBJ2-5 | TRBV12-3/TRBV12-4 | CASNFGGAGETQYF | TGTGCCAGCAACTTCGGGGGGGCAGGGGAGACCCAGTACTTC
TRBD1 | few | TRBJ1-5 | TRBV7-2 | CASSPDRGTRPQHF | TGTGCCAGCAGCCCGGACAGGGGCACCCGGCCCCAGCATTTT
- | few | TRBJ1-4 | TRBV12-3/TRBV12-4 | CASSEDSSNEKLFF | TGTGCCAGCAGTGAGGACAGTTCGAATGAAAAACTGTTTTTT
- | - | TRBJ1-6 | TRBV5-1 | CASSWRAVGTPLHF | TGCGCCAGCAGCTGGAGGGCGGTCGGAACACCCCTCCACTTT
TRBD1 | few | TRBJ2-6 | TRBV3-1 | CASSHTGDSGANVLTF | TGTGCCAGCAGCCATACAGGGGACTCTGGGGCCAACGTCCTGACTTTC
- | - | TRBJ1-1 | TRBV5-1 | CASGPDTGRVTEAFF | TGCGCCAGCGGCCCGGACACGGGGAGGGTCACTGAAGCTTTCTTT
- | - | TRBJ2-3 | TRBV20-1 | CSASADTQYF | TGCAGTGCTAGTGCAGATACGCAGTATTTT
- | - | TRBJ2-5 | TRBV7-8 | CASSLGDARGQETQYF | TGTGCCAGCAGCTTAGGAGACGCGCGGGGCCAAGAGACCCAGTACTTC
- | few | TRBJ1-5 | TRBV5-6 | CASSLRRGGERQPQHF | TGTGCCAGCAGCCTGAGACGAGGGGGTGAGCGTCAGCCCCAGCATTTT
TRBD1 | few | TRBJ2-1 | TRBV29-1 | CSVSGTAQYNEQFF | TGCAGCGTCTCCGGGACAGCACAATACAATGAGCAGTTCTTC
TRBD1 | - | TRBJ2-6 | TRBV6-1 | CASRRAGQGSSGANVLTF | TGTGCCAGCAGGAGAGCGGGACAGGGATCCTCTGGGGCCAACGTCCTGACTTTC
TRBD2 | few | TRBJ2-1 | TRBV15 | CATGAGTTNNEQFF | TGTGCCACCGGAGCCGGGACTACCAACAATGAGCAGTTCTTC
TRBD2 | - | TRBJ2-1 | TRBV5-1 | CASSAGVFSYNEQFF | TGCGCCAGCAGTGCGGGGGTGTTTAGTTACAATGAGCAGTTCTTC
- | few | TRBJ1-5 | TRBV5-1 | CASSPGEGSSNQPQHF | TGCGCCAGCAGCCCCGGGGAGGGGAGCAGCAATCAGCCCCAGCATTTT
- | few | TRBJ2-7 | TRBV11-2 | CASSLDRASYEQYF | TGTGCCAGCAGCTTAGATAGAGCCTCCTACGAGCAGTACTTC
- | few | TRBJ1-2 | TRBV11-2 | CASSPDASNGYTF | TGTGCCAGCAGCCCAGACGCGAGTAATGGCTACACCTTC
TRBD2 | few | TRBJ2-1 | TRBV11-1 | CASSPGLAGSNEQFF | TGTGCCAGCAGCCCAGGACTAGCGGGTTCAAATGAGCAGTTCTTC
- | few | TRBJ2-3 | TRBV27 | CASKADSLIATDTQYF | TGTGCCAGCAAGGCGGACAGCCTTATAGCCACAGATACGCAGTATTTT
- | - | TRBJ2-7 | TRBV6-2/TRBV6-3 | CASGLGVPYEQYF | TGTGCCAGCGGTCTGGGGGTTCCCTACGAGCAGTACTTC
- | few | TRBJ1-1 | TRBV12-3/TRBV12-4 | CASSAGRAEAFF | TGTGCCAGCAGTGCTGGTCGGGCTGAAGCTTTCTTT
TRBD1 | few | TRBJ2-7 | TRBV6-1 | CASSDGQGPYEQYF | TGTGCCAGCAGTGATGGACAGGGCCCCTACGAGCAGTACTTC
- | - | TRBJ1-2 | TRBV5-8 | CASSLAAGYTF | TGTGCCAGCAGCTTGGCAGCTGGCTACACCTTC
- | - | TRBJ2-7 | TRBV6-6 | CASSQPSYEQYF | TGTGCCAGCAGTCAGCCGAGTTACGAGCAGTACTTC
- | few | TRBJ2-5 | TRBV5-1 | CASSEGGGETQYF | TGCGCCAGCAGCGAAGGAGGGGGGGAGACCCAGTACTTC
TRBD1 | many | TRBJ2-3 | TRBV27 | CASSGQGTDTQYF | TGTGCCAGCTCGGGACAGGGAACAGATACGCAGTATTTT
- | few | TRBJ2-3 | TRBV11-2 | CASSLAAWSTDTQYF | TGTGCCAGCAGCTTAGCAGCGTGGAGCACAGATACGCAGTATTTT
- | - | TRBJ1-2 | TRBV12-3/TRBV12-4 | CASSQHGQNYGYTF | TGTGCCAGCAGTCAGCACGGACAGAACTATGGCTACACCTTC
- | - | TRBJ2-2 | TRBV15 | CATSSATGVTTGELFF | TGTGCCACCAGCAGTGCTACGGGGGTTACCACCGGGGAGCTGTTTTTT
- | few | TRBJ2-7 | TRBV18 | CASSLWSGDSNEQYF | TGTGCCAGCTCACTCTGGTCAGGGGATAGCAACGAGCAGTACTTC
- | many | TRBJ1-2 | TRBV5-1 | CASSSGAYGYTF | TGTGCCAGCAGTTCAGGGGCCTATGGCTACACCTTC
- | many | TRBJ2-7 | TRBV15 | CATSRDIQGNEQYF | TGTGCCACCAGCAGAGATATACAGGGCAACGAGCAGTACTTC
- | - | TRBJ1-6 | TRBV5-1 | CASSGMTVDNSPLHF | TGCGCCAGCAGCGGGATGACAGTAGATAATTCACCCCTCCACTTT
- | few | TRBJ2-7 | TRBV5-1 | CASSLAAFGGGYEQYF | TGCGCCAGCAGCTTGGCCGCGTTTGGTGGCGGCTACGAGCAGTACTTC
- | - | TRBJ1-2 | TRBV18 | CASSPGEGSRHGGYTF | TGTGCCAGCTCGCCCGGCGAGGGTTCCCGTCACGGCGGCTACACCTTC
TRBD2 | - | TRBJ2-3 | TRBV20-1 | CSASQREGPTDTQYF | TGCAGTGCTAGTCAGCGGGAGGGCCCGACAGATACGCAGTATTTT
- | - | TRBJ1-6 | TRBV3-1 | CASSHTSSPLHF | TGTGCCAGCAGCCACACGTCCTCACCCCTCCACTTT
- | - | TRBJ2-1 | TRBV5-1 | CASSSRGMGDEQEQFF | TGCGCCAGCAGCTCCCGAGGCATGGGGGATGAGCAGGAGCAGTTCTTC
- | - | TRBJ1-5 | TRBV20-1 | CSAKNRVGGQPQHF | TGCAGTGCTAAAAACAGGGTCGGGGGGCAGCCCCAGCATTTT
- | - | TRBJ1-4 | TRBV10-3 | CAISEGGGAGEKLFF | TGTGCCATCAGTGAAGGTGGAGGGGCTGGGGAAAAACTGTTTTTT
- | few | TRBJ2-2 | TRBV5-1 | CASNLEVGLFGELFF | TGCGCCAGCAACCTGGAAGTGGGGTTGTTCGGGGAGCTGTTTTTT
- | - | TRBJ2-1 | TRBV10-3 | CAISEFRARDEQFF | TGTGCCATCAGTGAGTTCAGGGCTCGGGATGAGCAGTTCTTC
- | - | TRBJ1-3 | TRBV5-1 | CASSADVPGNTIYF | TGCGCCAGCAGCGCGGACGTCCCTGGAAACACCATATATTTT
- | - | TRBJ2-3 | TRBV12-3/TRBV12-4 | CASSLKGTDTQYF | TGTGCCAGCAGTTTAAAGGGTACAGATACGCAGTATTTT
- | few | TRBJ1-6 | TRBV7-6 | CASSADSVGNLALHF | TGTGCCAGCAGCGCCGACTCGGTGGGAAATTTGGCCCTCCACTTT
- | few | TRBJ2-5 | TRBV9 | CASSAAGGLLETQYF | TGTGCCAGCAGCGCCGCCGGCGGACTCTTGGAGACCCAGTACTTC
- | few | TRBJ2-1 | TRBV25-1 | CASSEYEEGGLRFPEQFF | TGTGCCAGCAGTGAATATGAGGAGGGGGGCTTAAGGTTCCCCGAGCAGTTCTTC